Listed below are T cell receptor beta chains from one sample, sequenced in a study of cytomegalovirus exposure and HLA in healthy donors. Repertoires were generated with immunoSEQ multiplex PCR, while TCRdb's copy carries only in-frame clones and drops some. The sample holds about 160,000 clones, roughly 79% seen once. Sample: PBMCs. The receptors derive from a woman aged 40 to 50 in good health and CMV-seropositive. Both conserved end residues are trimmed from each CDR3. Fields, in order: clone size, V gene, CDR3 protein. Size tells how often a clone was seen (once, few, many) or the class of an expanded clone, and some rows leave it out.

. | TRBV30 | AWTGGRYPEAF
. | TRBV7-9 | SSSAATSVPYNEQF
. | TRBV29-1 | SVGTGGETQY
. | TRBV19 | ASTSQGGGRNEQF
. | TRBV4-1 | ATASNSYSGNTIY
. | TRBV5-6 | ASSLGVSYYGYT
. | TRBV6-5 | ASERGYGYT
. | TRBV27 | ATDDRENQPQH
few | TRBV7-9 | ASSTKLGLAVETQY
. | TRBV5-4 | ASSLALSPTQY
. | TRBV6-5 | ASSYSTGVEQY
. | TRBV11-2 | ASSLGTFDYEQY
. | TRBV7-3 | ASSANTDTQY
few | TRBV6-5 | ASSYFLYTEAF
once | TRBV19 | ASSRQGVILYGYT
once | TRBV2 | ASGSSYNEQF
. | TRBV9 | ASSVDRWLSGANVLT
. | TRBV7-8 | ASSLLAGGLGGELF
. | TRBV4-1 | ASSQGSRLADYEQY
. | TRBV5-6 | ASSTGQSNYGYT
. | TRBV2 | ASNLRGRTNEKLF
. | TRBV27 | ASSLGNRYGYT
. | TRBV25-1 | ASSGGPRYGYT
few | TRBV19 | ATSASLNTEAF
. | TRBV4-1 | ASSQDPRGEQY
. | TRBV28 | ASSLIFGMTDSGANVLT
. | TRBV4-1 | ASSQDASGNYGYT
once | TRBV7-9 | ASSPGTGSNQPQH
. | TRBV6-1 | ASSEAQGLYGYT
. | TRBV10-2 | ASTSGTVEETQY
. | TRBV18 | ASSPQQGSYGYT
. | TRBV15 | ATSGRDRGKFTEAF
. | TRBV30 | AWSGTLSGELF
. | TRBV7-3 | ASSLAGGLYNEQF
. | TRBV13 | ASQGQGRSSYNSPLH
. | TRBV15 | ATSRELHRVSEAF
few | TRBV7-6 | ASSLDRQGSAY
. | TRBV6-1 | ASSGAGGRYGYT
. | TRBV10-2 | ASGGLAGGTSYNEQF
. | TRBV4-1 | ASSQGTTGALTEAF
few | TRBV10-3 | AISAGQVDSPLH